This TCR beta chain was captured by sequencing in a study of technical replicates of blood from a handful of donors. Generated by immunoSEQ multiplex PCR, the TCRdb table keeps only in-frame clones and is missing some. The table has tens of thousands of clones, around nine tenths seen once; the top ten hold just over 5%. The ends were cut back, 1 base at V and 8 bases at J, with 11 bases in the middle. Germline V CDR1 and CDR2: SNHLY, FYNNEI. This CDR3 has 14 amino acids. The chain is built from TRBV2 and TRBJ1-4; D is perhaps TRBD1 (5 bases). The sequenced sample consisted of PBMCs. This TCR came from a human donor in good health. Some clones in this sample may be carry-over from other donors' samples. CDR3 residues: CASSEVGLREKLFF. The CDR3 DNA reads TGTGCCAGCAGTGAAGTGGGACTACGGGAAAAACTGTTTTTT.